This is a list of T cell receptor beta chains from one sample in a study of cytomegalovirus exposure and HLA in healthy donors. Measured with immunoSEQ multiplex PCR; TCRdb has only the in-frame clones, and not every one. The sample carries about 150,000 clones, around three fifths recorded once. The sample comprised PBMCs. All receptors come from a woman younger than 45 in good health and CMV-seropositive. CDR3s include the opening cysteine and the closing phenylalanine or tryptophan. Fields, in order: D gene, V gene, J gene, clone size, CDR3 protein, CDR3 DNA. D genes are given only for firm matches. Size tells how often a clone was seen (once, few, many) or the class of an expanded clone, and some rows leave it out.

d_call: TRBD1; v_call: TRBV4-1; j_call: TRBJ2-3; clone_size: .; cdr3_aa: CASSQDRDRGPSDTQYF; cdr3_nt: TGCGCCAGCAGCCAAGATCGGGACAGGGGGCCCTCAGATACGCAGTATTTT
d_call: .; v_call: TRBV6-1; j_call: TRBJ2-2; clone_size: .; cdr3_aa: CAHRRGGELFF; cdr3_nt: TGTGCCCACCGACGGGGCGGGGAGCTGTTTTTT
d_call: TRBD1; v_call: TRBV19; j_call: TRBJ2-7; clone_size: .; cdr3_aa: CASSRDRLSYEQYF; cdr3_nt: TGTGCCAGTAGTAGGGACAGGTTATCCTACGAGCAGTACTTC
d_call: TRBD1; v_call: TRBV7-9; j_call: TRBJ1-2; clone_size: few; cdr3_aa: CASSRTFGTGYGYTF; cdr3_nt: TGTGCCAGCAGCCGGACCTTTGGGACAGGGTACGGCTACACCTTC
d_call: .; v_call: TRBV6-6; j_call: TRBJ2-5; clone_size: .; cdr3_aa: CASSYGGSQETQYF; cdr3_nt: TGTGCCAGCAGTTACGGGGGCAGCCAAGAGACCCAGTACTTC
d_call: TRBD2; v_call: TRBV7-2; j_call: TRBJ2-7; clone_size: .; cdr3_aa: CASSTRLAYEQYF; cdr3_nt: TGTGCCAGCAGCACCCGACTAGCTTACGAGCAGTACTTC
d_call: .; v_call: TRBV7-9; j_call: TRBJ1-2; clone_size: .; cdr3_aa: CASSLAGREGGYTF; cdr3_nt: TGTGCCAGCAGCTTAGCGGGCAGGGAAGGCGGCTACACCTTC
d_call: .; v_call: TRBV4-1; j_call: TRBJ1-3; clone_size: .; cdr3_aa: CASSQAPAGMNTIYF; cdr3_nt: TGCGCCAGCAGCCAAGCCCCGGCAGGGATGAACACCATATATTTT
d_call: .; v_call: TRBV5-6; j_call: TRBJ2-7; clone_size: few; cdr3_aa: CASSLGGQLVYEQYF; cdr3_nt: TGTGCCAGCAGCTTGGGTGGGCAGTTAGTCTACGAGCAGTACTTC
d_call: TRBD1; v_call: TRBV6-6; j_call: TRBJ1-2; clone_size: .; cdr3_aa: CASSIGRTGIDYGYTF; cdr3_nt: TGTGCCAGCAGCATAGGCCGGACAGGGATCGATTATGGCTACACCTTC
d_call: .; v_call: TRBV7-6; j_call: TRBJ2-5; clone_size: few; cdr3_aa: CASSLGPGRGPRGTQYF; cdr3_nt: TGTGCCAGCAGCTTAGGGCCTGGAAGGGGCCCGCGAGGGACCCAGTACTTC
d_call: .; v_call: TRBV7-9; j_call: TRBJ2-1; clone_size: .; cdr3_aa: CASSPPDNEQFF; cdr3_nt: TGTGCCAGCAGCCCCCCCGACAATGAGCAGTTCTTC
d_call: .; v_call: TRBV2; j_call: TRBJ2-2; clone_size: .; cdr3_aa: CASSRVTGTGELFF; cdr3_nt: TGTGCCAGCAGCAGGGTGACGGGCACCGGGGAGCTGTTTTTT
d_call: .; v_call: TRBV20-1; j_call: TRBJ1-1; clone_size: few; cdr3_aa: CSARDLTEAFF; cdr3_nt: TGCAGTGCTAGAGATCTGACTGAAGCTTTCTTT
d_call: TRBD2; v_call: TRBV4-1; j_call: TRBJ2-3; clone_size: .; cdr3_aa: CASRGTSGGIGTDTQYF; cdr3_nt: TGCGCCAGCAGGGGGACTAGCGGGGGGATCGGCACAGATACGCAGTATTTT
d_call: .; v_call: TRBV5-6; j_call: TRBJ2-5; clone_size: few; cdr3_aa: CASSLDGSKTQYF; cdr3_nt: TGTGCCAGCAGCTTGGACGGGAGTAAGACCCAGTACTTC
d_call: TRBD1; v_call: TRBV7-3; j_call: TRBJ1-3; clone_size: .; cdr3_aa: CASSRTGGLWDTIYF; cdr3_nt: TGTGCCAGCAGCCGAACAGGGGGCCTTTGGGACACCATATATTTT
d_call: .; v_call: TRBV5-4; j_call: TRBJ2-5; clone_size: .; cdr3_aa: CASSPRAMQTQYF; cdr3_nt: TGTGCCAGCAGCCCCCGAGCAATGCAGACCCAGTACTTC
d_call: TRBD1; v_call: TRBV11-3; j_call: TRBJ1-5; clone_size: few; cdr3_aa: CASSPGGINQPQHF; cdr3_nt: TGTGCCAGCAGCCCAGGGGGGATCAATCAGCCCCAGCATTTT
d_call: .; v_call: TRBV14; j_call: TRBJ2-7; clone_size: few; cdr3_aa: CASSPRVLVNEQYF; cdr3_nt: TGTGCCAGCAGCCCTAGAGTGTTGGTGAACGAGCAGTACTTC
d_call: TRBD1; v_call: TRBV10-3; j_call: TRBJ1-1; clone_size: .; cdr3_aa: CAISEVAEGADEAFF; cdr3_nt: TGTGCCATCAGTGAGGTTGCTGAGGGGGCCGATGAAGCTTTCTTT
d_call: .; v_call: TRBV15; j_call: TRBJ2-1; clone_size: .; cdr3_aa: CATSRGRSSYNEQFF; cdr3_nt: TGTGCCACCAGCAGAGGGAGGAGCTCCTACAATGAGCAGTTCTTC
d_call: .; v_call: TRBV4-2; j_call: TRBJ2-7; clone_size: .; cdr3_aa: CASSQEGRVRTYEQYF; cdr3_nt: TGTGCCAGCAGCCAAGAGGGCAGGGTAAGAACCTACGAGCAGTACTTC
d_call: .; v_call: TRBV5-4; j_call: TRBJ1-1; clone_size: once; cdr3_aa: CASNRESIEGTTEAFF; cdr3_nt: TGTGCCAGCAACAGGGAGAGTATAGAGGGGACCACTGAAGCTTTCTTT
d_call: .; v_call: TRBV4-1; j_call: TRBJ1-5; clone_size: .; cdr3_aa: CASSQDTGGGQPQHF; cdr3_nt: TGCGCCAGCAGCCAAGATACCGGGGGTGGTCAGCCCCAGCATTTT
d_call: TRBD1; v_call: TRBV2; j_call: TRBJ1-4; clone_size: .; cdr3_aa: CASSAGQGVEKLFF; cdr3_nt: TGTGCCAGCAGTGCGGGACAGGGGGTTGAAAAACTGTTTTTT
d_call: .; v_call: TRBV5-4; j_call: TRBJ1-2; clone_size: .; cdr3_aa: CASSFGYGYTF; cdr3_nt: TGTGCCAGCAGCTTCGGCTATGGCTACACCTTC
d_call: .; v_call: TRBV6-4; j_call: TRBJ2-5; clone_size: .; cdr3_aa: CASSELSAETQYF; cdr3_nt: TGTGCCAGCAGTGAACTATCCGCGGAGACCCAGTACTTC
d_call: TRBD2; v_call: TRBV7-6; j_call: TRBJ2-3; clone_size: once; cdr3_aa: CASSLSGRVTDTQYF; cdr3_nt: TGTGCCAGCAGCCTTAGCGGGAGAGTCACAGATACGCAGTATTTT
d_call: .; v_call: TRBV6-5; j_call: TRBJ2-5; clone_size: .; cdr3_aa: CASSRGSQETQYF; cdr3_nt: TGTGCCAGCAGTAGAGGGTCCCAAGAGACCCAGTACTTC
d_call: .; v_call: TRBV19; j_call: TRBJ1-5; clone_size: .; cdr3_aa: CASSIARVNQPQHF; cdr3_nt: TGTGCCAGTAGTATTGCGAGGGTTAATCAGCCCCAGCATTTT
d_call: TRBD1; v_call: TRBV18; j_call: TRBJ1-2; clone_size: few; cdr3_aa: CASSPQGTGAGGYYGYTF; cdr3_nt: TGTGCCAGCTCACCGCAAGGGACAGGGGCCGGAGGGTACTATGGCTACACCTTC
d_call: .; v_call: TRBV5-1; j_call: TRBJ2-5; clone_size: .; cdr3_aa: CASSLLQLQETQYF; cdr3_nt: TGCGCCAGCAGCTTGTTACAGCTCCAAGAGACCCAGTACTTC
d_call: .; v_call: TRBV7-9; j_call: TRBJ1-1; clone_size: .; cdr3_aa: CASSAYRAREAFF; cdr3_nt: TGTGCCAGCAGCGCCTACCGAGCGAGGGAAGCTTTCTTT
d_call: TRBD1; v_call: TRBV11-2; j_call: TRBJ1-1; clone_size: .; cdr3_aa: CASSLRQGNTEAFF; cdr3_nt: TGTGCCAGCAGCCTAAGACAGGGGAACACTGAAGCTTTCTTT
d_call: .; v_call: TRBV6-4; j_call: TRBJ2-2; clone_size: .; cdr3_aa: CASSDEVNGELFF; cdr3_nt: TGTGCCAGCAGTGACGAGGTTAACGGGGAGCTGTTTTTT
d_call: TRBD2; v_call: TRBV6-5; j_call: TRBJ2-3; clone_size: few; cdr3_aa: CASSYSSGGRGTQYF; cdr3_nt: TGTGCCAGCAGTTACTCTAGCGGGGGGCGGGGTACGCAGTATTTT
d_call: .; v_call: TRBV7-9; j_call: TRBJ2-1; clone_size: .; cdr3_aa: CASSLSDGPAWQFF; cdr3_nt: TGTGCCAGCAGCTTAAGCGACGGCCCCGCCTGGCAGTTCTTC
d_call: TRBD2; v_call: TRBV6-1; j_call: TRBJ2-2; clone_size: few; cdr3_aa: CASSEAGRATGELFF; cdr3_nt: TGTGCCAGCAGTGAAGCCGGGAGGGCTACCGGGGAGCTGTTTTTT
d_call: TRBD1; v_call: TRBV11-2; j_call: TRBJ2-7; clone_size: .; cdr3_aa: CASSIGQGYEQYF; cdr3_nt: TGTGCCAGCAGCATCGGACAGGGGTACGAGCAGTACTTC